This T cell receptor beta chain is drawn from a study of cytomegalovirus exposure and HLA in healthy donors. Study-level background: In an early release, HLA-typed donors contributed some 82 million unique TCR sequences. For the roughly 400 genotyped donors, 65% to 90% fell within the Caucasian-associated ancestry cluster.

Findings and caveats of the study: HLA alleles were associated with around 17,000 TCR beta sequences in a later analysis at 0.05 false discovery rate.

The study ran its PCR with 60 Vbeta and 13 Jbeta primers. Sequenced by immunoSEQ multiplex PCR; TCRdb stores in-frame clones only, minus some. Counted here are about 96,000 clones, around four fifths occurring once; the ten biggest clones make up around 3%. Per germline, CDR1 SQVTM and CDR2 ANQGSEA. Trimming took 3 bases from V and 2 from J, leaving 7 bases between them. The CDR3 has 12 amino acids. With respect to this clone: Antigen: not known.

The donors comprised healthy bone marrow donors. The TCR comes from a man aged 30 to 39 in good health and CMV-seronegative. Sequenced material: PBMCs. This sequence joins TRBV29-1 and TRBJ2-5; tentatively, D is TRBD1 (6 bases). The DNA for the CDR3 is TGCAGCGTTGACAGGGGACAAGAGACCCAGTACTTC. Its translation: CSVDRGQETQYF.